A selection of T cell receptor beta chains follows, all from one sample in a study of blood T cell repertoires in COVID-19. Method: immunoSEQ multiplex PCR; TCRdb's copy keeps in-frame clones and lacks some. The profile shows under 300,000 clones, 70% to 90% of them singletons. Specimen: peripheral blood. The receptors stem from a man in his fifties or sixties with acute or convalescent COVID-19. CDR3s leave out the opening cysteine and the closing phenylalanine or tryptophan. The order of the fields is clone size, J gene, V gene, CDR3 protein. Clone size is given for some rows only: seen once, a few or many times, or a class if the clone is expanded.

abundance: -
j_gene: TRBJ2-1
v_gene: TRBV6-6
CDR3aa: ASSLAGVYNEQF

abundance: -
j_gene: TRBJ2-1
v_gene: TRBV27
CDR3aa: ASSRGGQTYNEQF

abundance: -
j_gene: TRBJ2-3
v_gene: TRBV7-2
CDR3aa: ASSLVGGYSTDTQY

abundance: -
j_gene: TRBJ1-3
v_gene: TRBV6-1
CDR3aa: ASSEAPGTGNTIY

abundance: -
j_gene: TRBJ1-6
v_gene: TRBV19
CDR3aa: ASSPGSGLYNSPLH

abundance: -
j_gene: TRBJ2-7
v_gene: TRBV28
CDR3aa: ASSFGLPSYEQY

abundance: once
j_gene: TRBJ1-2
v_gene: TRBV28
CDR3aa: ASGRTGSNYGYT

abundance: -
j_gene: TRBJ2-7
v_gene: TRBV11-3
CDR3aa: ASSLLAWGEDEQY

abundance: -
j_gene: TRBJ2-1
v_gene: TRBV9
CDR3aa: ASSVDSGRLGDEQF

abundance: -
j_gene: TRBJ2-7
v_gene: TRBV11-3
CDR3aa: ASSLGRSEQY

abundance: -
j_gene: TRBJ1-5
v_gene: TRBV7-2
CDR3aa: ASGQGAFSNQPQH

abundance: few
j_gene: TRBJ1-2
v_gene: TRBV2
CDR3aa: ASSEPTGGVYYGYT

abundance: -
j_gene: TRBJ2-3
v_gene: TRBV7-3
CDR3aa: ASSTMTSSDTDTQY

abundance: -
j_gene: TRBJ2-1
v_gene: TRBV28
CDR3aa: ASSLYLAGLVVGEQF

abundance: -
j_gene: TRBJ2-7
v_gene: TRBV6-2/TRBV6-3
CDR3aa: ASSHRDSYSYEQY

abundance: -
j_gene: TRBJ2-5
v_gene: TRBV5-1
CDR3aa: ASSQAGVRETQY

abundance: -
j_gene: TRBJ2-7
v_gene: TRBV9
CDR3aa: ASSAGQGTAEQY

abundance: -
j_gene: TRBJ2-1
v_gene: TRBV24-1
CDR3aa: ATSVGTMGNEQF

abundance: once
j_gene: TRBJ1-2
v_gene: TRBV4-2
CDR3aa: ASSQELIGTAPNYGYT

abundance: -
j_gene: TRBJ2-4
v_gene: TRBV6-5
CDR3aa: ASSYSGEAKNIQY

abundance: -
j_gene: TRBJ2-3
v_gene: TRBV7-9
CDR3aa: ASSRGQGTDTQY

abundance: -
j_gene: TRBJ2-7
v_gene: TRBV7-8
CDR3aa: ASSFWMTGAGEQY

abundance: -
j_gene: TRBJ2-3
v_gene: TRBV21-1
CDR3aa: AHAIETAGTDTQY

abundance: -
j_gene: TRBJ2-3
v_gene: TRBV7-9
CDR3aa: ASSLVKGLIDTQY

abundance: -
j_gene: TRBJ1-1
v_gene: TRBV30
CDR3aa: AWSVSPGANTEAF

abundance: -
j_gene: TRBJ1-6
v_gene: TRBV6-1
CDR3aa: ASSDTGTAYNSPLH

abundance: -
j_gene: TRBJ2-1
v_gene: TRBV2
CDR3aa: ASNIGTYNEQF

abundance: -
j_gene: TRBJ2-7
v_gene: TRBV5-8
CDR3aa: ASSLEGDSYEQY

abundance: -
j_gene: TRBJ2-1
v_gene: TRBV6-1
CDR3aa: ASSEVPQRNEQF

abundance: few
j_gene: TRBJ2-5
v_gene: TRBV18
CDR3aa: ASSPNDRGLQETQY

abundance: -
j_gene: TRBJ2-5
v_gene: TRBV28
CDR3aa: ASSGDRGRWETQY

abundance: -
j_gene: TRBJ2-1
v_gene: TRBV19
CDR3aa: ASSIDPTSGRVYEQF

abundance: once
j_gene: TRBJ2-7
v_gene: TRBV19
CDR3aa: ASSTGTVTYEQY

abundance: once
j_gene: TRBJ1-4
v_gene: TRBV28
CDR3aa: ASSAINGGSEKLF

abundance: -
j_gene: TRBJ1-2
v_gene: TRBV5-1
CDR3aa: ASSSPGEANYGYT

abundance: -
j_gene: TRBJ2-7
v_gene: TRBV5-6
CDR3aa: ASSLTGYEQY

abundance: -
j_gene: TRBJ2-5
v_gene: TRBV11-1
CDR3aa: ASNKAGVETQY

abundance: -
j_gene: TRBJ2-7
v_gene: TRBV6-6
CDR3aa: ASSYGRQDYYEQY

abundance: few
j_gene: TRBJ2-2
v_gene: TRBV7-3
CDR3aa: ASSFLRGQGGPGELF